A selection of T cell receptor beta chains follows, all from one sample in a study of blood T cell repertoires in COVID-19. Clones were read by immunoSEQ multiplex PCR, and TCRdb kept only the in-frame ones, dropping some. This sample has fewer than 300,000 clones, with 86% found just once. Sequences were obtained from PBMCs or T cells enriched from blood (not recorded which). All receptors come from a young man who had recovered from COVID-19. The CDR3 runs from the conserved cysteine through the conserved F or W. The order of the fields is D gene, V gene, clone size, J gene, CDR3 length, CDR3 protein, CDR3 DNA. The D gene is left open where the match is weak. The listing skips clone size in some rows; elsewhere it reads once, few, many or a size class.

D: NA; V: TRBV7-2; size: NA; J: TRBJ1-5; length: 16; CDR3: CASSLVGGDANQPQHF; DNA: TGTGCCAGCAGCTTAGTGGGAGGAGATGCTAATCAGCCCCAGCATTTT
D: NA; V: TRBV2; size: NA; J: TRBJ1-5; length: 14; CDR3: CASSEERVRQPQHF; DNA: TGTGCCAGCAGTGAAGAACGGGTTCGTCAGCCCCAGCATTTT
D: TRBD2; V: TRBV19; size: few; J: TRBJ2-3; length: 16; CDR3: CASSIDLAGHTDTQYF; DNA: TGTGCCAGTAGTATAGACTTAGCGGGCCACACAGATACGCAGTATTTT
D: TRBD1; V: TRBV5-1; size: NA; J: TRBJ1-2; length: 14; CDR3: CASTGDRSDYGYTF; DNA: TGCGCCAGCACCGGGGACAGGTCAGACTATGGCTACACCTTC
D: NA; V: TRBV2; size: NA; J: TRBJ2-3; length: 12; CDR3: CASSDNADTQYF; DNA: TGTGCCAGCAGTGATAATGCAGATACGCAGTATTTT
D: TRBD1; V: TRBV7-9; size: NA; J: TRBJ1-4; length: 17; CDR3: CASSDLGVTGYNEKLFF; DNA: TGTGCCAGCAGTGATCTTGGGGTGACAGGGTATAATGAAAAACTGTTTTTT
D: TRBD1; V: TRBV7-8; size: NA; J: TRBJ2-5; length: 16; CDR3: CASSYRTGGAGETQYF; DNA: TGTGCCAGCAGCTATAGGACAGGGGGCGCCGGGGAGACCCAGTACTTC
D: NA; V: TRBV11-2; size: NA; J: TRBJ2-1; length: 15; CDR3: CASSPASGSYNEQFF; DNA: TGTGCCAGCAGCCCAGCCAGCGGCTCCTACAATGAGCAGTTCTTC
D: TRBD1; V: TRBV5-1; size: once; J: TRBJ1-2; length: 15; CDR3: CASSLEGQGSGGYTF; DNA: TGCGCCAGCAGCTTGGAGGGACAGGGTAGTGGTGGCTACACCTTC
D: TRBD1; V: TRBV5-1; size: NA; J: TRBJ1-3; length: 14; CDR3: CASSWTGDGNTIYF; DNA: TGCGCCAGCAGCTGGACAGGGGACGGAAACACCATATATTTT
D: NA; V: TRBV27; size: NA; J: TRBJ1-1; length: 18; CDR3: CASSLSIGRGLGNTEAFF; DNA: TGTGCCAGCAGTTTATCGATTGGTCGGGGGTTGGGGAACACTGAAGCTTTCTTT
D: NA; V: TRBV20-1; size: NA; J: TRBJ2-1; length: 11; CDR3: CSASGRDEQFF; DNA: TGCAGTGCTAGCGGGAGAGATGAGCAGTTCTTC
D: NA; V: TRBV10-3; size: NA; J: TRBJ1-1; length: 13; CDR3: CASLGGGQTEAFF; DNA: TGTGCCTCGTTAGGGGGGGGCCAAACTGAAGCTTTCTTT
D: TRBD1; V: TRBV6-5; size: NA; J: TRBJ1-2; length: 15; CDR3: CASRPASDRVYGYTF; DNA: TGTGCCAGCAGGCCTGCTTCGGACAGGGTCTATGGCTACACCTTC
D: NA; V: TRBV7-2; size: NA; J: TRBJ1-1; length: 15; CDR3: CASSLALRAGTEAFF; DNA: TGTGCCAGCAGCTTAGCGCTCAGGGCAGGTACTGAAGCTTTCTTT
D: NA; V: TRBV11-3; size: once; J: TRBJ2-7; length: 12; CDR3: CASSLQGGEQYF; DNA: TGTGCCAGCAGCTTACAGGGTGGCGAGCAGTACTTC
D: NA; V: TRBV3-1/TRBV3-2; size: NA; J: TRBJ1-1; length: 17; CDR3: CASSLSSRGITNTEAFF; DNA: TGTGCCAGCAGCCTCTCTTCAAGGGGTATTACGAACACTGAAGCTTTCTTT
D: TRBD1; V: TRBV5-1; size: NA; J: TRBJ2-5; length: 14; CDR3: CASSYQGAGETQYF; DNA: TGCGCCAGCAGCTACCAGGGGGCCGGGGAGACCCAGTACTTC
D: TRBD1; V: TRBV11-3; size: NA; J: TRBJ1-1; length: 15; CDR3: CASSSRTGATREAFF; DNA: TGTGCCAGCAGCTCACGGACAGGGGCTACAAGAGAAGCTTTCTTT
D: TRBD2; V: TRBV29-1; size: NA; J: TRBJ2-1; length: 15; CDR3: CSVERVAGPYNEQFF; DNA: TGCAGCGTTGAAAGGGTAGCGGGACCGTACAATGAGCAGTTCTTC
D: TRBD1; V: TRBV30; size: NA; J: TRBJ2-7; length: 13; CDR3: CAWSVQDRAVQYF; DNA: TGTGCCTGGAGTGTTCAAGACAGGGCGGTGCAGTACTTC
D: TRBD2; V: TRBV10-3; size: NA; J: TRBJ2-1; length: 15; CDR3: CAISDPSGRADEQFF; DNA: TGTGCCATCAGTGACCCTAGCGGGAGGGCGGATGAGCAGTTCTTC
D: TRBD2; V: TRBV30; size: NA; J: TRBJ2-4; length: 13; CDR3: CAWSHAGGNIQYF; DNA: TGTGCCTGGAGTCACGCGGGGGGGAACATTCAGTACTTC
D: NA; V: TRBV2; size: NA; J: TRBJ1-2; length: 13; CDR3: CASTRQETYGYTF; DNA: TGTGCCAGCACCAGACAGGAGACCTATGGCTACACCTTC
D: NA; V: TRBV2; size: NA; J: TRBJ1-2; length: 17; CDR3: CASSPSRGETANYGYTF; DNA: TGTGCCAGCTCCCCCTCTCGTGGGGAGACGGCTAACTATGGCTACACCTTC
D: NA; V: TRBV4-1; size: NA; J: TRBJ2-5; length: 16; CDR3: CASSQPRGAGQETQYF; DNA: TGCGCCAGCAGCCAACCAAGAGGCGCTGGCCAAGAGACCCAGTACTTC
D: NA; V: TRBV4-2; size: NA; J: TRBJ2-2; length: 15; CDR3: CASSQELGYTGELFF; DNA: TGTGCCAGCAGCCAAGAGCTAGGCTACACCGGGGAGCTGTTTTTT
D: NA; V: TRBV27; size: NA; J: TRBJ1-5; length: 14; CDR3: CASSRQNSNQPQHF; DNA: TGTGCCAGCAGTCGACAGAATAGCAATCAGCCCCAGCATTTT
D: TRBD2; V: TRBV19; size: NA; J: TRBJ2-1; length: 19; CDR3: CASSLKPRVREGSYNEQFF; DNA: TGTGCCAGTAGTTTAAAACCAAGGGTGCGGGAGGGCTCCTACAATGAGCAGTTCTTC
D: NA; V: TRBV4-2; size: NA; J: TRBJ1-3; length: 15; CDR3: CASSQELGSGNTIYF; DNA: TGTGCCAGCAGCCAAGAACTGGGCAGCGGAAACACCATATATTTT
D: NA; V: TRBV5-1; size: NA; J: TRBJ2-3; length: 12; CDR3: CASSLHTDTQYF; DNA: TGCGCCAGCAGCTTACACACAGATACGCAGTATTTT
D: NA; V: TRBV3-1/TRBV3-2; size: NA; J: TRBJ2-1; length: 17; CDR3: CASSQGTRRGSYNEQFF; DNA: TGTGCCAGCAGCCAAGGGACTCGCAGGGGCTCCTACAATGAGCAGTTCTTC
D: NA; V: TRBV27; size: NA; J: TRBJ1-5; length: 13; CDR3: CASSLGGDQPQHF; DNA: TGTGCCAGCAGCTTGGGGGGGGATCAGCCCCAGCATTTT
D: NA; V: TRBV18; size: NA; J: TRBJ2-4; length: 16; CDR3: CASSPGSGRGKNIQYF; DNA: TGTGCCAGCTCACCCGGGTCGGGGAGAGGCAAAAACATTCAGTACTTC
D: NA; V: TRBV12-3/TRBV12-4; size: NA; J: TRBJ2-7; length: 13; CDR3: CASSFTRGYEQYF; DNA: TGTGCCAGCAGTTTCACTCGGGGCTACGAGCAGTACTTC
D: NA; V: TRBV19; size: NA; J: TRBJ2-3; length: 14; CDR3: CASSIWAAADTQYF; DNA: TGTGCCAGTAGTATCTGGGCAGCGGCAGATACGCAGTATTTT
D: NA; V: TRBV5-1; size: NA; J: TRBJ1-6; length: 16; CDR3: CASSDRFETYNSPLHF; DNA: TGCGCCAGCAGCGATCGTTTCGAGACCTATAATTCACCCCTCCACTTT
D: TRBD2; V: TRBV6-4; size: few; J: TRBJ2-1; length: 16; CDR3: CASSDRGLAELDEQFF; DNA: TGTGCCAGCAGTGACCGGGGACTAGCGGAACTGGATGAGCAGTTCTTC
D: TRBD1; V: TRBV29-1; size: NA; J: TRBJ1-1; length: 12; CDR3: CSAGQENTEAFF; DNA: TGCAGCGCGGGACAGGAGAACACTGAAGCTTTCTTT
D: TRBD2; V: TRBV6-5; size: NA; J: TRBJ2-1; length: 14; CDR3: CASSRAGAYNEQFF; DNA: TGTGCCAGCAGTAGAGCGGGAGCCTACAATGAGCAGTTCTTC
D: NA; V: TRBV30; size: NA; J: TRBJ1-5; length: 14; CDR3: CAWSEGAGGQPQHF; DNA: TGTGCCTGGAGTGAGGGAGCCGGTGGTCAGCCCCAGCATTTT
D: NA; V: TRBV6-1; size: NA; J: TRBJ1-2; length: 13; CDR3: CASSESQGGGYTF; DNA: TGTGCCAGCAGTGAAAGCCAGGGTGGTGGCTACACCTTC
D: TRBD1; V: TRBV5-1; size: NA; J: TRBJ1-5; length: 15; CDR3: CASSVTGGGNQPQHF; DNA: TGCGCCAGCAGCGTAACAGGGGGCGGCAATCAGCCCCAGCATTTT
D: TRBD1; V: TRBV4-1; size: few; J: TRBJ1-6; length: 17; CDR3: CASSQLPGQFYNSPLHF; DNA: TGCGCCAGCAGCCAACTGCCGGGACAGTTCTATAATTCACCCCTCCACTTT
D: NA; V: TRBV3-1/TRBV3-2; size: NA; J: TRBJ2-4; length: 14; CDR3: CASSLGLRSNIQYF; DNA: TGTGCCAGCAGCTTGGGACTGAGGTCAAACATTCAGTACTTC
D: TRBD2; V: TRBV5-4; size: NA; J: TRBJ2-1; length: 13; CDR3: CASSPGTSNEQFF; DNA: TGTGCCAGCAGCCCCGGGACTAGCAATGAGCAGTTCTTC